This TCR beta chain was sequenced during a study of CD8 T cells in ankylosing spondylitis. One entry per CDR3 protein results from TCRdb running MiXCR on the 5' RACE reads. The data hold approximately 240,000 distinct CDR3 sequences, with over 9.5% observed a single time. The sample holds many counts of this clonotype. The CDR3 extends over 13 amino acids. V was pared by 2 bases and J by 7 bases, with 11 bases between. Germline CDR1 and CDR2: MNHNY and SVGAGI (reference sequence). This TCR came from a male donor with ankylosing spondylitis or in good health (not recorded which). Specimen: blood, either unsorted or a sorted T cell fraction (not recorded which). The chain joins TRBV6-6 to TRBJ1-1, with a weak D call TRBD1 (6 bases). The CDR3, as DNA: TGTGCCAGCAGTTACGGGGGGCCCGGTGAAGCTTTCTTT. Residues: CASSYGGPGEAFF.